The 11 T cell receptor beta chains presented below share a single source sample, sequenced in a study of shared clonotypes between healthy human individuals. Repertoires were generated with immunoSEQ multiplex PCR, while TCRdb's copy carries only in-frame clones and drops some. The data show about 480,000 clones, about 75% seen once. Sequenced: PBMCs. The receptors stem from a woman aged 40 to 50 in good health. Some clones in this sample may be carry-over from other donors' samples.

This clone was recorded only once. The rearrangement joins TRBV28 to TRBJ2-1; D could derive from TRBD1 or TRBD2 (5 bases each). Trimming pared 8 bases from V and 0 bases from J, leaving 14 bases between. The germline gives CDR1 MDHEN, CDR2 SYDVKM. This CDR3 has 15 residues. Here the CDR3 DNA reads TGTGCCAGCCATTCTCCAGGGAGCTCCTACAATGAGCAGTTCTTC. Its translation is CASHSPGSSYNEQFF.

Only one count was recorded for this clone. The genes are TRBV28 and TRBJ2-1; 8 bases map to TRBD2. Germline V CDR1 and CDR2: MDHEN, SYDVKM. The CDR3 has 16 residues. The trim removed 2 bases at V and 2 bases at J, leaving 5 bases unmatched. The CDR3 protein is CASSLTSGRAYNEQFF. The DNA for the CDR3 is TGTGCCAGCAGTTTAACTAGCGGCCGCGCCTACAATGAGCAGTTCTTC.

J is TRBJ2-3 and V is TRBV7-3; 7 bases match TRBD2. The germline CDR1 and CDR2 sequences are SGHTA and FQGTGA. The CDR3 covers 14 residues. Trimming removed 4 bases from V and 3 bases from J; junction bases left unmatched: 4. In nucleotides, the CDR3 is TGTGCCAGCAGCTCGAGCGGGGCGACAGATACGCAGTATTTT. Translated, it gives CASSSSGATDTQYF.

This clone came up a few times. The chain links TRBV7-9 to TRBJ2-7; no reliable D call. CDR3 size: 13 residues. Trimming removed 1 base at V and 5 bases at J, with 9 bases between. The germline V gene encodes CDR1 SEHNR and CDR2 FQNEAQ (reference sequence). The CDR3 protein is CASSLDRAHEQYF. The CDR3 region has the DNA TGTGCCAGCAGCTTAGATAGGGCCCACGAGCAGTACTTC.

V is TRBV30 and J is TRBJ1-4; D unresolved. Germline V gene lookup returns CDR1 GTSNPN and CDR2 SVGIG (reference sequence). The V gene lost 2 bases and the J gene lost 8 bases, with 9 bases spanning the gap. This CDR3 is 12 amino acids long. The CDR3 region has the DNA TGTGCCTGGAGTCGGGGTGGGGAAAAACTGTTTTTT. Translated, it gives CAWSRGGEKLFF.

The chain employs TRBV14 and TRBJ2-2; 11 nucleotides agree with TRBD2. This CDR3 is 16 amino acids long. Germline loops: CDR1 SGHDN, CDR2 FVKESK. The junction had 3 bases not matched to a gene; V was cut back by 2 bases and J by 4 bases. Here the CDR3 DNA reads TGTGCCAGCAGCCAACTAGCGGGAGGATTCACCGGGGAGCTGTTTTTT. Translation gives CASSQLAGGFTGELFF.

This clone was observed a handful of times. V usage is TRBV7-9 and J usage is TRBJ2-5; D may match TRBD1 or TRBD2 (5 bases each). The CDR3 has 14 amino acids. Trimming removed 6 bases from V and 2 bases from J, with 13 bases in between. Germline V gene lookup returns CDR1 SEHNR and CDR2 FQNEAQ (reference sequence). The DNA for the CDR3 is TGTGCCAGCAGAGCCGGGACGGTTCAAGAGACCCAGTACTTC. Translation: CASRAGTVQETQYF.

As for this clone: Germline is not matched at one junction end, which may reflect a read error. The CDR3 DNA follows: TGTGCTAGCAGCTTAGAGTATCTGAATGAGCAGTTCTTC. Encoded protein: CASSLEYLNEQFF. The chain has TRBV7-7 and TRBJ2-1; no definite D call. This CDR3 has 13 residues. Per germline, CDR1 SSHAT and CDR2 FNYEAQ (reference sequence).

V is TRBV5-1 and J is TRBJ2-1, with 11 bases matching TRBD1. Germline V lookup: CDR1 SGHRS, CDR2 YFSETQ. The length of the CDR3 is 15 residues. V gave up 4 bases and J gave up 7 bases; unmatched junction bases: 7. In DNA, the CDR3 is TGCGCCAGCAGCAAGGGACAGGGGGGTTGGAATGAGCAGTTCTTC. Translated, it gives CASSKGQGGWNEQFF.

For this clone: Mismatch with germline at one junction end may stem from a read error. The rearrangement uses TRBV29-1 and TRBJ1-4; D remains unclear. The CDR3 covers 12 residues. Germline V lookup: CDR1 SQVTM, CDR2 ANQGSEA. CDR3 nucleotides: TGTGCGACAAGCTCAACTAATGAAAAACTGTTTTTT. Translating it yields CATSSTNEKLFF.

The DNA of the CDR3 is TGCGCCAGCAGTGAGTCGGGGGCCAATCAGCCCCAGCATTTT. Translation: CASSESGANQPQHF. The chain uses TRBV10-2 and TRBJ1-5; tentatively, D is TRBD1 (6 bases). Germline V gives CDR1 WSHSY, CDR2 SAAADI. V was pared by 0 bases and J by 3 bases, with 6 bases between. The CDR3 consists of 14 residues.